The 20 T cell receptor beta chains in this list originate from one sample, sequenced in a study of technical replicates of blood from a handful of donors. Sequenced by immunoSEQ multiplex PCR; TCRdb stores in-frame clones only, minus some. This sample has tens of thousands of clones, with 90% to 95% found just once. Sequenced input: T cells isolated from PBMCs. The receptors originated from a human donor in good health.

This chain joins TRBV9 and TRBJ2-1; 9 positions match TRBD2. The junction had 8 bases not matched to a gene; V was cut back by 7 bases and J by 6 bases. This CDR3 spans 14 amino acids. Per germline, CDR1 SGDLS and CDR2 YYNGEE. The CDR3 bases are TGTGCCAGCGGAGGGGCTAGCGGGGTCAATGAGCAGTTCTTC. Its translation: CASGGASGVNEQFF.

This chain joins TRBV27 and TRBJ2-3; D is ambiguous. V was cut by 5 bases and J by 2 bases, with 11 bases left in between. The V gene's germline CDR1 is MNHEY and CDR2 SMNVEV (reference sequence). The CDR3 runs 14 residues. The CDR3 bases are TGTGCCAGCAGTCTGGGCATCTACACAGATACGCAGTATTTT. Protein sequence: CASSLGIYTDTQYF.

The chain employs TRBV28 and TRBJ1-2; 8 nucleotides agree with TRBD1. Trimming removed 6 bases from V and 6 bases from J; junction bases left unmatched: 15. The CDR3 is 16 residues long. CDR1 and CDR2 (germline): MDHEN, SYDVKM. The CDR3 loop reads CASSPSIIRGRNGYTF. In nucleotides, the CDR3 is TGTGCCAGCAGCCCCTCCATTATCAGGGGGCGCAATGGCTACACCTTC.

The rearrangement links TRBV30 to TRBJ1-1, with D hard to call. The V end was cut by 4 bases, the J end by 4 bases, with 10 bases between. The CDR3 has 12 residues. CDR1 and CDR2 (germline): GTSNPN, SVGIG (reference sequence). The CDR3 DNA follows: TGTGCCTGGATCGAGGTGGGCACTGAAGCTTTCTTT. It encodes CAWIEVGTEAFF.

The chain is built from TRBV11-1 and TRBJ2-7; the match to TRBD1 covers 9 bases. There are 14 residues in the CDR3. V was clipped by 3 bases and J by 2 bases; unmatched bases: 2. Germline V gene lookup returns CDR1 SGHAT and CDR2 FQDESV (reference sequence). The DNA for the CDR3 is TGTGCCAGCAGCTTCGGGACAGGGACCTACGAGCAGTACTTC. This sequence encodes CASSFGTGTYEQYF.

The chain links TRBV9 to TRBJ1-5; no clear D. This CDR3 is built from 14 residues. The V gene's germline CDR1 is SGDLS and CDR2 YYNGEE. With 0 bases removed from V and 4 bases from J, the gap between germline ends came to 8 bases. This CDR3 is CASSVEAGNQPQHF. In nucleotides, the CDR3 is TGTGCCAGCAGCGTAGAGGCAGGTAATCAGCCCCAGCATTTT.

The chain combines TRBV5-6 with TRBJ1-1; the match to TRBD1 covers 7 bases. The CDR3 runs to 14 residues. Germline V gene sequence: CDR1 SGHDT, CDR2 YYEEEE. V shed 5 bases and J 2 bases; nucleotides not matched to a gene: 6. In nucleotides, the CDR3 is TGTGCCAGCAGTGCCGGGACAGCTAACACTGAAGCTTTCTTT. Translated: CASSAGTANTEAFF.

The CDR3 reads CASSRGTTYEQYF. In nucleotides, the CDR3 is TGCGCCAGCAGTCGCGGCACGACCTACGAGCAGTACTTC. J is TRBJ2-7 and V is TRBV10-1; no reliable D call. Germline V gene data show CDR1 as WNHNN and CDR2 as SYGVQD (reference sequence). With 5 bases removed from V and 2 bases from J, the gap between germline ends came to 10 bases. The CDR3 has 13 residues.

This chain connects TRBV7-9 to TRBJ1-2; the D gene is possibly TRBD1 (6 bases). The V gene lost 5 bases and the J gene lost 8 bases, with 15 bases spanning the gap. Germline V gives CDR1 SEHNR, CDR2 FQNEAQ (reference sequence). This CDR3 is 13 amino acids long. The CDR3 DNA is TGTGCCAGCAGCCCCTGGGACATTAAAGGCTACACCTTC. Translated: CASSPWDIKGYTF.

V is TRBV4-2 and J is TRBJ2-3, with 7 bases aligning to TRBD2. CDR3 length equals 16 residues. With 1 base clipped from V and 0 bases from J, the junction kept 4 bases outside the gene matches. Per germline, CDR1 LGHNA and CDR2 YNFKEQ. CDR3: CASSQGTGGSTDTQYF. In DNA, the CDR3 is TGTGCCAGCAGCCAAGGAACGGGAGGAAGCACAGATACGCAGTATTTT.

In its sample, this clone was seen a few times. The rearrangement joins TRBV2 to TRBJ2-1; D not certain. The CDR3 is made up of 12 amino acids. Germline CDR1 is SNHLY and CDR2 is FYNNEI. V was clipped by 8 bases and J by 4 bases, with 9 bases between them. CDR3: CASSSGYNEQFF. The CDR3, as DNA: TGTGCCAGCTCTTCGGGTTACAATGAGCAGTTCTTC.

This clone was counted a single time. This chain connects TRBV7-8 to TRBJ2-7, with D unresolved. The CDR3 has 16 amino acids. Trimming took off 0 bases at V and 0 bases at J, with 12 bases between the two ends. Germline CDR1 SGHVS, CDR2 FQNEAQ. CDR3 in amino acids: CASSLAAGPSSYEQYF. Here the CDR3 DNA reads TGTGCCAGCAGCTTAGCGGCAGGCCCAAGCTCCTACGAGCAGTACTTC.

The chain is built from TRBV9 and TRBJ2-4, with D hard to call. Trimming shortened V by 0 bases and J by 4 bases, and 11 bases separated the two germline ends. Germline lookup yields CDR1 SGDLS and CDR2 YYNGEE. The CDR3 totals 15 residues. CDR3 nucleotide sequence: TGTGCCAGCAGCGTAGAAGAGACACAAAAAAACATTCAGTACTTC. Translated: CASSVEETQKNIQYF.

The J gene is TRBJ1-2, the V gene TRBV19, with TRBD1 as a possible D gene (5 bases). This CDR3 is built from 14 residues. The V end lost 3 bases, the J end lost 7 bases, and 15 bases lay between the germline ends. Germline CDR1 and CDR2: LNHDA and SQIVND (reference sequence). The CDR3 protein is CASSILDPGVGYTF. The CDR3 bases are TGTGCCAGTAGTATTTTGGACCCGGGGGTTGGCTACACCTTC.

The chain has TRBV6-5 and TRBJ2-4, with 7 nucleotides matching TRBD1. Trimming took 4 bases from V and 4 from J; bases not matched to a gene: 1. CDR3 length: 13 amino acids. From germline, CDR1 is MNHEY and CDR2 SVGAGI. CDR3 bases: TGTGCCAGCAGTTCGGGACAGAAAAACATTCAGTACTTC. Translated: CASSSGQKNIQYF.

The chain employs TRBV6-5 and TRBJ1-2; no reliable D call. CDR1 is MNHEY, CDR2 SVGAGI, per germline. The length of the CDR3 is 15 residues. V lost 4 bases and J 2 bases, leaving 14 bases between the germline ends. The DNA of the CDR3 is TGTGCCAGCAGTTCATCCTTGACGGGAAACTATGGCTACACCTTC. Protein product: CASSSSLTGNYGYTF.

This sequence joins TRBV6-5 and TRBJ1-2, with 7 bases that match TRBD1. Germline CDR1 is MNHEY and CDR2 is SVGAGI. The V and J ends lost 4 bases and 4 bases, in that order; junction bases with no gene match: 6. The CDR3 runs 14 residues. The CDR3: CASSSIGQAYGYTF. The CDR3 nucleotides are TGTGCCAGCAGTTCGATCGGACAGGCCTATGGCTACACCTTC.

The CDR3 region has the DNA TGTGCCAGCAGTTTAGAGTCTCGAGGAGAGCAGTACTTC. Protein: CASSLESRGEQYF. The rearrangement links TRBV27 to TRBJ2-7; D not certain. CDR3 size: 13 residues. The germline V gene encodes CDR1 MNHEY and CDR2 SMNVEV (reference sequence). V lost 2 bases, J lost 7 bases, and 12 bases lay in between.

The chain uses TRBV5-1 and TRBJ2-7, with 9 positions matching TRBD2. The CDR3 covers 16 residues. The germline gives CDR1 SGHRS, CDR2 YFSETQ. V trimming: 0 bases; J trimming: 6 bases; junction bases outside the gene matches: 10. The CDR3 DNA is TGCGCCAGCAGCTTGGATCGTGCGGGAGGGCCGTCCGAGCAGTACTTC. It encodes CASSLDRAGGPSEQYF.

This rearrangement joins TRBV7-9 to TRBJ1-5, with D possibly TRBD1 on 6 matching bases. This CDR3 is 15 amino acids long. The V and J ends lost 5 bases and 2 bases respectively, with 13 bases between them. CDR1 SEHNR and CDR2 FQNEAQ come from the germline V gene (reference sequence). Here the CDR3 reads CASSPSPGGNQPQHF. In DNA form, the CDR3 reads TGTGCCAGCAGCCCCTCCCCAGGGGGCAATCAGCCCCAGCATTTT.